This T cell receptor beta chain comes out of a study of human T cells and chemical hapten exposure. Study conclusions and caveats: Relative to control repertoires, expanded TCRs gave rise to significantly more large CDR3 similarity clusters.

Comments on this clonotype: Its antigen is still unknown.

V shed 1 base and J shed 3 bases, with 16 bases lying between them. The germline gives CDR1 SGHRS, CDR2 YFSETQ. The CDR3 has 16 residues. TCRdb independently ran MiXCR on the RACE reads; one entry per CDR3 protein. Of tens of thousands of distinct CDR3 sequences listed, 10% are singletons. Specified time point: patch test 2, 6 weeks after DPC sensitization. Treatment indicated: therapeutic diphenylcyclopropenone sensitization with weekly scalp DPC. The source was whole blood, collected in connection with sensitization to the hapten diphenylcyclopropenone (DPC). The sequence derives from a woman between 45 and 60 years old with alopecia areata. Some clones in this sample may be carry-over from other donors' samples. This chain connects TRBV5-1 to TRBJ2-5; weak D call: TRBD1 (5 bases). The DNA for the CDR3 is TGCGCCAGCAGCTTGAACGTAGGTGGCAGGGAAGAGACCCAGTACTTC. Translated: CASSLNVGGREETQYF.